The 27 T cell receptor beta chains presented below share a single source sample, sequenced in a study of T-cell memory formation after mild COVID-19. TCRdb reanalysed the 5' RACE reads using MiXCR and keeps one entry per CDR3 protein. The sample yields over 300,000 distinct CDR3 sequences, less than 25% seen once. Input material: PBMCs or a T cell subset sorted from them (not recorded which). The receptor source for this set is a man aged 18 to 29 who had mild COVID-19 (a few samples of this study predate the infection). Cell type and time point are not known.

The rearrangement joins TRBV20-1 to TRBJ2-1, with D perhaps matching TRBD2 (5 bases). This CDR3 has 16 amino acids. The germline V and J ends were trimmed by 2 bases and 0 bases, with 14 bases remaining between them. Germline lookup yields CDR1 DFQATT and CDR2 SNEGSKA (reference sequence). CDR3 sequence reads: CSARRAEDSSYNEQFF. CDR3 coding DNA: TGCAGTGCTAGACGCGCCGAGGACTCCTCCTACAATGAGCAGTTCTTC.

This chain connects TRBV7-9 to TRBJ1-4; TRBD1 matches 8 bases. Per the germline V gene, CDR1 is SEHNR and CDR2 is FQNEAQ (reference sequence). V shed 2 bases, J shed 6 bases, and the junction held 5 bases outside the gene matches. CDR3 size: 15 residues. CDR3 protein: CASSLITGGHEKLFF. CDR3 nucleotide sequence: TGTGCCAGCAGCTTAATAACAGGGGGGCATGAAAAACTGTTTTTT.

This sequence joins TRBV25-1 and TRBJ1-5; 7 bases match TRBD1. Germline V gene lookup returns CDR1 MGHDK and CDR2 SYGVNS. V gave up 4 bases and J gave up 3 bases; unmatched junction bases: 6. The CDR3 contains 15 residues. The CDR3 DNA reads TGTGCCAGCAGTGTTGCCGGGACAGACAATCAGCCCCAGCATTTT. It codes for CASSVAGTDNQPQHF.

A single count supports this clonotype. The chain combines TRBV7-2 with TRBJ2-1; D possibly corresponds to TRBD1 (5 bases). The germline V and J ends were trimmed by 4 bases and 10 bases, with 11 bases remaining between them. The CDR3 length is 12 residues. Germline assignment: CDR1 SGHTA and CDR2 FQGNSA. As DNA, the CDR3 is TGTGCCAGCAGCTCCTCGTGGGGCGAGCAGTTCTTC. The encoded protein is CASSSSWGEQFF.

This clonotype was observed a handful of times. V gene TRBV3-1 combines with J gene TRBJ2-7, with D tentatively TRBD2 (5 bases). The CDR3 runs 13 residues. Trimming took 1 base from V and 6 from J, leaving 10 bases between them. Germline V gives CDR1 LGHDT, CDR2 YNNKEL (reference sequence). The CDR3 sequence: CASSQGERVEQYF. DNA of the CDR3: TGTGCCAGCAGCCAAGGGGAGAGGGTCGAGCAGTACTTC.

This clonotype occurred many times. The V and J genes are TRBV5-1 and TRBJ1-2; D is unresolved. Per the germline V gene, CDR1 is SGHRS and CDR2 is YFSETQ. CDR3 length equals 12 residues. Trimming shortened V by 0 bases and J by 2 bases, and 2 bases separated the two germline ends. The chain's CDR3 is CASSLDNYGYTF. The CDR3 DNA is TGCGCCAGCAGCTTGGACAACTATGGCTACACCTTC.

This clonotype came up a few times. The J gene is TRBJ2-3, the V gene TRBV7-2; no clear D. The CDR3 sequence is 12 residues long. In germline, CDR1 is SGHTA, CDR2 FQGNSA. V shed 1 base and J shed 9 bases, with 8 bases lying between them. As DNA, the CDR3 is TGTGCCAGCAGCTTAGATTCGAGGACGCAGTATTTT. Protein: CASSLDSRTQYF.

Ten or more counts support this clonotype. This chain's CDR3 is CAIRGSGGPYNEQFF. CDR3 DNA sequence: TGTGCCATCAGGGGGAGCGGGGGTCCCTACAATGAGCAGTTCTTC. The chain is built from TRBV10-3 and TRBJ2-1; 8 nucleotides line up with TRBD2. The CDR3 runs to 15 residues. The germline gives CDR1 ENHRY, CDR2 SYGVKD. J gave up 2 bases and V 6 bases, and 6 bases lay outside the gene matches.

The chain uses TRBV9 and TRBJ2-1; 7 bases map to TRBD1. This CDR3 contains 14 residues. The germline CDR1 and CDR2 sequences are SGDLS and YYNGEE. V shed 0 bases and J 5 bases; nucleotides not matched to a gene: 2. In nucleotides, the CDR3 is TGTGCCAGCAGCGTAGGAGACAGGGACAATGAGCAGTTCTTC. Translated: CASSVGDRDNEQFF. The entire variable domain, with the rest obtained from reference TRBV9 and TRBJ2-1, is as follows: DSGVTQTPKHLITATGQRVTLRCSPRSGDLSVYWYQQSLDQGLQFLIQYYNGEERAKGNILERFSAQQFPDLHSELNLSSLELGDSALYFCASSVGDRDNEQFFGPGTRLTVL.

This clonotype showed up just a few times. CDR3 coding DNA: TGTGCCAGCAGCCCTAGCCGGGAAACTGAAGCTTTCTTT. Translated, it gives CASSPSRETEAFF. The chain has TRBV7-3 and TRBJ1-1; D ambiguous. CDR1 and CDR2 from the germline V gene are SGHTA and FQGTGA. The CDR3 extends over 13 amino acids. V was clipped by 5 bases and J by 5 bases, with 12 bases between them.

V gene TRBV5-4 combines with J gene TRBJ2-2; 13 bases fit TRBD2. V lost 5 bases and J lost 5; bases outside the gene matches: 3. Germline values: CDR1 SGHNT, CDR2 YYREEE (reference sequence). This CDR3 is 15 amino acids long. CDR3 protein: CASRRTSGGTGELFF. CDR3 bases: TGTGCCAGCAGGAGGACTAGCGGGGGTACCGGGGAGCTGTTTTTT.

This clonotype turned up a few times. The rearrangement links TRBV3-1 to TRBJ1-3, with D unclear. Deletions cut 1 base from V and 2 bases from J, with 6 bases between. In germline, CDR1 is LGHDT, CDR2 YNNKEL (reference sequence). The CDR3 runs to 14 residues. CDR3 bases: TGTGCCAGCAGCCAAGCGGAGGCTGGAAACACCATATATTTT. Translating gives CASSQAEAGNTIYF.

This clonotype was recorded a few times. The chain uses TRBV7-3 and TRBJ2-5, with 11 bases matching TRBD1. V was clipped by 2 bases and J by 0 bases; unmatched bases: 8. The CDR3 loop spans 18 amino acids. Germline loops: CDR1 SGHTA, CDR2 FQGTGA. The DNA for the CDR3 is TGTGCCAGCAGCTTATCCGGACAGGGGGCGATTAACCAAGAGACCCAGTACTTC. As protein: CASSLSGQGAINQETQYF.

The J gene is TRBJ1-1, the V gene TRBV7-9; D ambiguous. V was trimmed by 2 bases and J by 1 base, leaving 11 bases between them. Germline V gene data show CDR1 as SEHNR and CDR2 as FQNEAQ (reference sequence). The CDR3 extends over 15 amino acids. As DNA, the CDR3 is TGTGCCAGCAGCTTACGACCTGAGGGGAACACTGAAGCTTTCTTT. Its translation is CASSLRPEGNTEAFF.

This clonotype was counted at least ten times. The rearrangement joins TRBV7-2 to TRBJ2-7; a possible D gene is TRBD2 (5 bases). CDR3 size: 14 residues. Germline V gene sequence: CDR1 SGHTA, CDR2 FQGNSA. Trimming stripped 4 bases from V and 4 bases from J, with 14 bases between. Here the CDR3 reads CASSSQLGGYEQYF. The CDR3 DNA reads as TGTGCCAGCAGCTCGCAACTAGGCGGGTACGAGCAGTACTTC.

This clonotype turned up a few times. J is TRBJ2-3 and V is TRBV7-6; tentatively, D is TRBD2 (6 bases). The CDR3 runs to 14 residues. The germline V and J ends were trimmed by 8 bases and 3 bases, with 15 bases remaining between them. The germline V gene encodes CDR1 SGHVS and CDR2 FNYEAQ. The chain's CDR3 is CASQGLAATDTQYF. DNA of the CDR3: TGTGCCAGCCAGGGACTCGCAGCGACAGATACGCAGTATTTT.

This clonotype occurred many times. The rearrangement joins TRBV5-1 to TRBJ2-7, with D maybe TRBD1 (5 bases). CDR3 length equals 16 residues. V lost 3 bases, J lost 3 bases, and 19 bases lay in between. CDR1 SGHRS and CDR2 YFSETQ come from the germline V gene. CDR3 DNA: TGCGCCAGCAGCTCGCCCATAGGGGCCGAACTCTACGAGCAGTACGTC. Its translation is CASSSPIGAELYEQYV.

The chain employs TRBV5-1 and TRBJ1-2; tentatively, D is TRBD1 (5 bases). From germline, CDR1 is SGHRS and CDR2 YFSETQ. V lost 3 bases to trimming and J lost 6 bases, with 9 bases between them. The CDR3 totals 12 residues. The CDR3 here is CASSSDMNGYTF. For the CDR3, the DNA is TGCGCCAGCAGCTCGGACATGAATGGCTACACCTTC.

In its sample, this clonotype was seen a few times. DNA for the CDR3: TGTGCCAGCAGTTTTATTGGCGGGGGCGCGGTCCAAGAGACCCAGTACTTC. Its translation: CASSFIGGGAVQETQYF. This chain uses TRBV28 with TRBJ2-5, with D perhaps matching TRBD2 (7 bases). CDR3 length: 17 amino acids. V was clipped by 3 bases and J by 1 base, with 18 bases between them. CDR1 MDHEN and CDR2 SYDVKM come from the germline V gene.

This sequence joins TRBV5-1 and TRBJ2-3; 9 bases fit TRBD1. Germline CDR1 reads SGHRS; CDR2 reads YFSETQ. J lost 2 bases, V lost 7 bases, and 2 bases had no gene match. This CDR3 contains 13 residues. CDR3 in amino acids: CASGTGFTDTQYF. DNA for the CDR3: TGCGCCAGCGGGACAGGGTTCACAGATACGCAGTATTTT.

By sample fraction, this clonotype is medium-sized (0.01 to 0.1%). This chain joins TRBV4-1 and TRBJ2-2; D is unclear. Between the trimmed V and J ends, which lost 0 bases and 6 bases, there was a span of 11 bases. The germline V gene has CDR1 MGHRA and CDR2 YSYEKL. The CDR3 loop spans 15 amino acids. CDR3 in amino acids: CASSQDSGGAGELFF. DNA of the CDR3: TGCGCCAGCAGCCAAGACAGTGGTGGGGCCGGGGAGCTGTTTTTT.

The table lists this clonotype with many counts. The V call is TRBV12-3 or TRBV12-4, the J call TRBJ2-5; the D gene is possibly TRBD1 (6 bases). This CDR3 region has 13 residues. The V end was cut by 6 bases, the J end by 5 bases, with 13 bases between. CDR3 sequence (DNA): TGTGCCAGCAGCCCAACAGGGTATGAGACCCAGTACTTC. Translation gives CASSPTGYETQYF.

Ten or more counts support this clonotype. The rearrangement links TRBV5-5 to TRBJ2-3, with D maybe TRBD1 (5 bases). V gave up 5 bases and J gave up 4 bases, with 20 bases separating them. Germline V gene data show CDR1 as SGHKS and CDR2 as YYEKEE (reference sequence). CDR3 length: 16 amino acids. CDR3 nucleotide sequence: TGTGCCAGCAGGAGCCGTAACAGGCTCTTACCAGATACGCAGTATTTT. This sequence encodes CASRSRNRLLPDTQYF. Looking up the rest from reference TRBV5-5 and TRBJ2-3 gives the full variable domain: DAGVTQSPTHLIKTRGQQVTLRCSPISGHKSVSWYQQVLGQGPQFIFQYYEKEERGRGNFPDRFSARQFPNYSSELNVNALLLGDSALYLCASRSRNRLLPDTQYFGPGTRLTVL.

This clonotype was detected a few times. The chain employs TRBV10-1 and TRBJ2-5, with 8 nucleotides matching TRBD1. The CDR3 contains 16 residues. CDR1 and CDR2 (germline): WNHNN, SYGVQD (reference sequence). V shed 0 bases and J 5 bases; nucleotides not matched to a gene: 8. DNA of the CDR3: TGCGCCAGCAGTGAGTCGACTCGCGGGGACAGGGAGACCCAGTACTTC. Translating it yields CASSESTRGDRETQYF.

The genes are TRBV6-4 and TRBJ2-1; TRBD2 matches at 10 bases. The CDR3 runs to 15 residues. Germline loops: CDR1 MRHNA, CDR2 SNTAGT. J gave up 9 bases and V 4 bases, and 9 bases lay outside the gene matches. CDR3 protein: CASSALAGVEREQFF. CDR3 in DNA: TGTGCCAGCAGTGCTCTAGCGGGGGTCGAGCGTGAGCAGTTCTTC.

This clonotype was counted a few times. The chain joins TRBV12-3 or TRBV12-4 to TRBJ2-2, with TRBD1 matching 7 bases. This CDR3 contains 15 residues. The trim removed 6 bases at V and 2 bases at J, leaving 6 bases unmatched. The CDR3 sequence is CASRSGTVNTGELFF. The CDR3 DNA follows: TGTGCCAGCAGGTCCGGGACAGTTAACACCGGGGAGCTGTTTTTT.

This chain joins TRBV6-5 and TRBJ2-2, with 12 positions matching TRBD2. The trim removed 6 bases at V and 6 bases at J, leaving 5 bases unmatched. The CDR3 loop spans 15 amino acids. Germline lookup yields CDR1 MNHEY and CDR2 SVGAGI. Here the CDR3 reads CASSQLAGGPGELFF. The CDR3 nucleotides are TGTGCCAGCAGCCAACTAGCGGGGGGACCCGGGGAGCTGTTTTTT.